The entry that follows covers one T cell receptor (beta chain) sequence. This entry belongs to a study of shared clonotypes between healthy human individuals. TCRdb's table, derived via immunoSEQ multiplex PCR, lists solely in-frame clones and lacks some. The table has 550,000 to 850,000 clones, around 70% seen once. V was pared by 6 bases and J by 3 bases, with 18 bases between. Germline loops: CDR1 LNHDA, CDR2 SQIVND (reference sequence). This CDR3 is built from 16 residues. The TCR was taken from a woman aged 25 to 39 in good health. Material: memory CD4+ T cells sorted from blood. The subset is: CD45RA-negative fraction. J is TRBJ1-5 and V is TRBV19; weak D call: TRBD1 (6 bases). The CDR3 DNA sequence: TGTGCCAGTAGCCTACCGGGGGCGGTTAACAATCAGCCCCAGCATTTT. Its translation: CASSLPGAVNNQPQHF. Filled out from reference TRBV19 and TRBJ1-5, the complete variable domain reads DGGITQSPKYLFRKEGQNVTLSCEQNLNHDAMYWYRQDPGQGLRLIYYSQIVNDFQKGDIAEGYSVSREKKESFPLTVTSAQKNPTAFYLCASSLPGAVNNQPQHFGDGTRLSIL.